This T cell receptor beta chain is from a study of beta chain features in type 1 diabetes. Study results and limitations: Shortening of TCRB CDR3s, moderate but significant, appeared in all four CD4+ subsets of Type 1 diabetes patients.

Of note for this clone: Its matching antigen is unknown.

Expressed TCRB transcripts were sequenced after all isolated RNA was converted to cDNA. The data were produced by immunoSEQ multiplex PCR, yet TCRdb's version contains in-frame clones alone and is incomplete. The top ten clones hold roughly 0.02% of a sample with around 250,000 clones, roughly 13% of them seen once. The ends lost 2 bases at V and 5 bases at J; junction bases unmatched: 4. Germline V gene sequence: CDR1 MNHEY, CDR2 SVGAGI. The CDR3 is made up of 15 amino acids. Source material: naive CD4+ T cells from blood. The J gene is TRBJ2-7, the V gene TRBV6-5, with TRBD1 matching over 12 bases. This sequence was found in a man aged 30 to 39 with type 1 diabetes. CDR3 sequence: CASSYQGQGAHEQYF. CDR3 DNA: TGTGCCAGCAGTTACCAGGGACAGGGGGCCCACGAGCAGTACTTC.